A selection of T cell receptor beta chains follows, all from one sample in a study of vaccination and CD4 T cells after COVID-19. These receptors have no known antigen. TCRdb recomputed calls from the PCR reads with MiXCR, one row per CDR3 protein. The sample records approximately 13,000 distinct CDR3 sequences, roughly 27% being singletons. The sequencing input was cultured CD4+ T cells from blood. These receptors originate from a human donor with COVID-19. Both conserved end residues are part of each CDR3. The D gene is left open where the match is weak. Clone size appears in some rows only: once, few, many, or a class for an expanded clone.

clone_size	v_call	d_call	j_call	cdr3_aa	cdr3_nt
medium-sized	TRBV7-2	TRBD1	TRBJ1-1	CASSSGQGEAFF	TGTGCCAGCAGCTCCGGACAGGGAGAAGCTTTCTTT
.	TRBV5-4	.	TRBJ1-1	CASSFDRRGEAFF	TGTGCCAGCAGCTTCGACAGGAGAGGAGAAGCTTTCTTT
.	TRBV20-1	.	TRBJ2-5	CSAWGDQETQYF	TGCAGTGCTTGGGGGGACCAAGAGACCCAGTACTTC
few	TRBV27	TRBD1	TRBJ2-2	CASGDRDTGELFF	TGTGCCAGCGGGGACAGGGACACCGGGGAGCTGTTTTTT
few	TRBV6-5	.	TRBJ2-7	CASSYSRGPYEQYF	TGTGCCAGCAGTTACTCGCGAGGGCCCTACGAGCAGTACTTC
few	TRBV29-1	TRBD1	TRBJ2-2	CSGRQGLGELFF	TGCAGCGGCCGACAGGGGCTAGGGGAGCTGTTTTTT
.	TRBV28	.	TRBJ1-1	CAIRRGSTEAFF	TGTGCCATCAGGCGTGGGAGCACTGAAGCTTTCTTT
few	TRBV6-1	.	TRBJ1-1	CASSLRLNTEAFF	TGTGCCAGCAGCTTAAGACTGAACACTGAAGCTTTCTTT
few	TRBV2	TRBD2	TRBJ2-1	CASRQSGVDFYNEQFF	TGTGCCAGCAGACAAAGCGGGGTCGACTTCTACAATGAGCAGTTCTTC
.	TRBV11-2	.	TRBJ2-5	CASSSAGQPQETQYF	TGTGCCAGCAGCTCGGCGGGACAACCTCAAGAGACCCAGTACTTC
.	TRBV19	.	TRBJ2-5	CASSDKEETQYF	TGTGCCAGTAGCGACAAAGAAGAGACCCAGTACTTC
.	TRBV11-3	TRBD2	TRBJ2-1	CASSYAGTSGGGVQFF	TGTGCCAGCAGCTACGCCGGGACTAGCGGGGGGGGTGTGCAGTTCTTC
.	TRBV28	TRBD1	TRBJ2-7	CASSLFRDRASYEQYF	TGTGCCAGCAGTTTATTTCGGGACAGGGCCTCCTACGAGCAGTACTTC
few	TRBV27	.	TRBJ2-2	CASKGIGGELFF	TGTGCCAGCAAAGGGATTGGCGGGGAGCTGTTTTTT
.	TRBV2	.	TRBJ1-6	CASKLDGLYNSPLHF	TGTGCCAGCAAATTAGACGGACTCTATAATTCACCCCTCCACTTT
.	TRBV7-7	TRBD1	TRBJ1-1	CASSPFPGQRNTEAFF	TGTGCTAGCAGCCCATTTCCGGGACAGAGGAACACTGAAGCTTTCTTT
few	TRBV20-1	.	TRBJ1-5	CRDRRYSNQPQHF	TGCAGAGACCGAAGGTATAGCAATCAGCCCCAGCATTTT
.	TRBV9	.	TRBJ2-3	CASSVVAGSTDTQYF	TGTGCCAGCAGCGTAGTGGCAGGGAGCACAGATACGCAGTATTTT
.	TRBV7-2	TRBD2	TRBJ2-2	CASSSPVSGGVGELFF	TGTGCCAGCAGCTCGCCGGTTAGCGGGGGAGTCGGGGAGCTGTTTTTT
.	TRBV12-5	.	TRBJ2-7	CASGLTGSYEQYF	TGTGCTAGTGGTTTGACAGGATCCTACGAGCAGTACTTC
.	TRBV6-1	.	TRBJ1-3	CASSEQASGGNTIYF	TGTGCCAGCAGTGAGCAAGCCTCGGGGGGAAACACCATATATTTT
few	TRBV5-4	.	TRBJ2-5	CASSLPSGAVQETQYF	TGTGCCAGCAGCTTGCCATCAGGGGCTGTCCAAGAGACCCAGTACTTC
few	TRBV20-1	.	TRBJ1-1	CSAHGSRGTLSTEAFF	TGCAGTGCCCACGGTAGTAGAGGCACGCTGAGCACTGAAGCTTTCTTT